This T cell receptor beta chain appears in the sequencing data of a study of cytomegalovirus exposure and HLA in healthy donors. Germline CDR1 SEHNR, CDR2 FQNEAQ (reference sequence). V was cut by 0 bases and J by 0 bases, with 6 bases left in between. This CDR3 has 15 residues. Study-wide findings and caveats: Many donors carried some public TCRs, although rarity characterized most TCR sequences.

Points on this clone: The antigen remains undetermined.

Sampled while nominally healthy, donors likely had unrecorded immune exposures. Amplification used 60 Vbeta primers and 13 Jbeta primers. Using immunoSEQ multiplex PCR, the repertoire was profiled, and TCRdb retains in-frame clones only, with some absent. The profile shows about 150,000 clones, about 75% of them singletons. Sequencing input: PBMCs. This TCR was sampled from a man aged 60-69 years in good health and CMV-seronegative. The chain has TRBV7-9 and TRBJ1-5, with no clear D. CDR3 nucleotide sequence: TGTGCCAGCAGCTTAGCCAGTCATAGCAATCAGCCCCAGCATTTT. Protein: CASSLASHSNQPQHF.